What follows is one T cell receptor (beta chain) and its context. Its matching antigen is unknown. They isolated at least 6 million PBMCs from each sample. These data originate in a study of blood T cells in healthy people across ages. The study, taken as a whole, reports: There were more naive CD4+ cells and higher diversity in long-lived donors than in aged donors. Naive T cell percentage by flow cytometry tracked strongly with beta diversity.

Germline V gives CDR1 DFQATT, CDR2 SNEGSKA (reference sequence). The CDR3 runs to 16 residues. Alongside a J-beta primer mix, a sample-barcoded 5' primer served in a second PCR lasting about 6 to 12 cycles. Each CDR3 protein gets one entry after TCRdb re-called the 5' RACE reads with MiXCR. The table shows about 800,000 distinct CDR3 sequences, with just under 25% occurring only once. These data also formed part of another study, on T cells of mothers and their children. That paper adds: Input to cDNA synthesis comprised all extracted RNA, at a ratio of roughly 1.5 ug per 15 ul.

The TCR sequence derives from a boy under 18 in good health. The material sequenced was blood. The rearrangement joins TRBV20-1 to TRBJ2-5; perhaps TRBD2 as D (6 bases). The DNA matches TRBJ2-1 better at its end, which makes the J call doubtful. The CDR3 nucleotides are TGCAGTGCTAGAGCTGTAGCGGCCAAGAGGAACAATGAGCAGTTCTTC. Amino acid sequence: CSARAVAAKRNNEQFF.